This paragraph reports one T cell receptor beta chain. What it binds is unknown. Germline CDR1 LNHDA, CDR2 SQIVND (reference sequence). This CDR3 region has 15 residues. Trimming removed 1 base from V and 2 bases from J, with 10 bases in between. This record comes from a study of OX40 agonist ivuxolimab in advanced cancers. Study-level results: Researchers report that CD8+ T cells had, on average, more expanded clones than CD4+.

With baseline, cycle 4 day 1, and cycle 7 day 1 as timepoints, blood was sampled. The data were produced by immunoSEQ multiplex PCR, yet TCRdb's version contains in-frame clones alone and is incomplete. The sample yields about 20,000 clones, 65% to 85% seen once. Material: CD4+ or CD8+ T cells sorted from blood, obtained in a trial of the OX40 agonist ivuxolimab. The TCR comes from an adult with an advanced solid tumor such as melanoma, head and neck, liver or kidney cancer. V and J are TRBV19 and TRBJ2-3; D is unresolved. The DNA of the CDR3 is TGTGCCAGTAGTATAGGCCCGTCTGCCACAGATACGCAGTATTTT. Amino acid sequence: CASSIGPSATDTQYF. Full variable domain (rest looked up from reference TRBV19 and TRBJ2-3): DGGITQSPKYLFRKEGQNVTLSCEQNLNHDAMYWYRQDPGQGLRLIYYSQIVNDFQKGDIAEGYSVSREKKESFPLTVTSAQKNPTAFYLCASSIGPSATDTQYFGPGTRLTVL.